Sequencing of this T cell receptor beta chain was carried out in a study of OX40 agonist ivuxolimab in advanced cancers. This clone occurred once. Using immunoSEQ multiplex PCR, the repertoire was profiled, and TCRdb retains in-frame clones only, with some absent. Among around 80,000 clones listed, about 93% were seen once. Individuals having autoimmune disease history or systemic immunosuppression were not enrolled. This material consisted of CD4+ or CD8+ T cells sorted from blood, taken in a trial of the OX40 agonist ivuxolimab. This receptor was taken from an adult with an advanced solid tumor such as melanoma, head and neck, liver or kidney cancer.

The CDR3 DNA reads TGTGCCAGCAGCTTATCAGGGGGTGGAAACACCATATATTTT. Translation: CASSLSGGGNTIYF. V gene TRBV7-2 combines with J gene TRBJ1-3; TRBD1 aligns across 7 bases. Per germline, CDR1 SGHTA and CDR2 FQGNSA. CDR3 size: 14 residues. Trimming removed 2 bases from V and 3 bases from J; junction bases left unmatched: 1.